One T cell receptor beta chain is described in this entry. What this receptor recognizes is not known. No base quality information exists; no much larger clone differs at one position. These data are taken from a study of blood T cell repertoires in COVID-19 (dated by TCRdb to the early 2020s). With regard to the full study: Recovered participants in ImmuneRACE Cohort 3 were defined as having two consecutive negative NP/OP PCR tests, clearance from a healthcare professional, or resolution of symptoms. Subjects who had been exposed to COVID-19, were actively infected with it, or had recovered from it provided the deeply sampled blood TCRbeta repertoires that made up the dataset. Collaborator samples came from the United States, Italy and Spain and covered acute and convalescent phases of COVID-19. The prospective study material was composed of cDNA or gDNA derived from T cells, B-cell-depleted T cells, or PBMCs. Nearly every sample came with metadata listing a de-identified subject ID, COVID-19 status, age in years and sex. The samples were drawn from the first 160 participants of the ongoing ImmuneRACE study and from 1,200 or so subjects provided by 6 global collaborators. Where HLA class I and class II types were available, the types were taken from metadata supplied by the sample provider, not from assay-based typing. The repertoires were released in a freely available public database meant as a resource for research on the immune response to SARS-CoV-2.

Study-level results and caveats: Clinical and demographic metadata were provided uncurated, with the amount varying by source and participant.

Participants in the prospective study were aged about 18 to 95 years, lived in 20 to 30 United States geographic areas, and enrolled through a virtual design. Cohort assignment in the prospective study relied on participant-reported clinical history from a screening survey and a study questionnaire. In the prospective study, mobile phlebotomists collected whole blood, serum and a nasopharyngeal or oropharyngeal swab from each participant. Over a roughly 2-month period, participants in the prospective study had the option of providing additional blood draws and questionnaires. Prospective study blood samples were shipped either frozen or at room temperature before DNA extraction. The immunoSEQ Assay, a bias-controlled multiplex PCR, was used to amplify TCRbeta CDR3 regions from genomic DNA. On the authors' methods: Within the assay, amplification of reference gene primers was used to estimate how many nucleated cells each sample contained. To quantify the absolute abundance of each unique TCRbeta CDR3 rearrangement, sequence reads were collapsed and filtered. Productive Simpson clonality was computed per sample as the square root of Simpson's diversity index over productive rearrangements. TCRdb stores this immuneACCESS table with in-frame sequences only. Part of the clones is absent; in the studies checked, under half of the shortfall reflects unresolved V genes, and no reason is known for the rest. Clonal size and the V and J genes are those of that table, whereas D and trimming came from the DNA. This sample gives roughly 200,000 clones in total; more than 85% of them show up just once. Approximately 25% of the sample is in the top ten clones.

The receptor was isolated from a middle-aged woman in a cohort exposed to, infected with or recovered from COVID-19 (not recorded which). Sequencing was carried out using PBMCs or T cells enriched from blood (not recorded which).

The sequenced DNA is TGCGCCAGCAGCTTGCCTCAGGGATCCACTGAAGCTTTCTTT. This encodes CASSLPQGSTEAFF. The chain joins TRBV5-1 to TRBJ1-1; a tentative D call is TRBD1 (5 bases match). The CDR3 numbers 14 residues from cysteine through phenylalanine. Kept here is only the CDR3 DNA, which spans 42 bases and is read in frame from base 1. V is clipped by 1 base and J by 4 bases, and the sequence between their germline boundaries is 11 bases long. The germline V gene encodes CDR1 SGHRS and CDR2 YFSETQ.